The 17 T cell receptor beta chains in this list originate from one sample, sequenced in a study of beta chain features in type 1 diabetes. General study points: Shortening that was moderate but significant affected the TCRB CDR3s of Type 1 diabetes patients in all four CD4+ subsets.

What these receptors recognize is not known. The entirety of the isolated RNA underwent reverse transcription, so expressed TCRB transcripts were sequenced. Produced via immunoSEQ multiplex PCR; TCRdb's table is partial and in-frame only. The sample has about 640,000 clones, around 12% seen once. The sample taken for sequencing was naive CD4+ T cells from blood. The receptors were sampled from a man aged 25 to 40 with type 1 diabetes.

This clone has only a few counts. The V gene is TRBV19, the J gene TRBJ1-2; TRBD1 might be the D (6 bases). CDR1 is LNHDA, CDR2 SQIVND, per germline (reference sequence). The length of the CDR3 is 16 residues. Trimming removed 7 bases at V and 1 base at J, with 19 bases between. The CDR3 sequence is CASIPADRQDNYGYTF. The CDR3 DNA sequence: TGTGCCAGTATCCCCGCAGACAGGCAAGATAACTATGGCTACACCTTC.

This clone was counted between two and nine times. This chain links TRBV21-1 with TRBJ1-2. TRBV21-1 is marked as a pseudogene. This CDR3 contains 13 residues. The CDR3: CASRGQEFYGYTF. As DNA, the CDR3 is TGTGCCAGCAGGGGCCAGGAGTTCTATGGCTACACCTTC.

V is TRBV2 and J is TRBJ1-6, with D unclear. The germline V gene encodes CDR1 SNHLY and CDR2 FYNNEI. This CDR3 is 15 amino acids long. V was trimmed by 4 bases and J by 6 bases, leaving 13 bases between them. The CDR3 region is CASSADVGGNSPLHF. For the CDR3, the DNA is TGTGCCAGCAGTGCGGACGTTGGAGGTAATTCACCCCTCCACTTT.

This clone was counted between two and nine times. The V and J genes are TRBV9 and TRBJ2-2, with unresolved D. Trimming removed 2 bases at V and 3 bases at J, with 14 bases between. The CDR3 runs to 16 residues. The V gene's germline CDR1 is SGDLS and CDR2 YYNGEE. As DNA, the CDR3 is TGTGCCAGCAGCGTTTACGGTGGTAGGGACACCGGGGAGCTGTTTTTT. Translating gives CASSVYGGRDTGELFF.

The rearrangement links TRBV6-6 to TRBJ2-7; D is perhaps TRBD1 or TRBD2 (5 bases each). In germline, CDR1 is MNHNY, CDR2 SVGAGI (reference sequence). Trimming left V 6 bases short and J 11 bases short, with 14 bases between. This CDR3 is built from 11 residues. CDR3 amino acids: CASRRDHPEYF. In DNA, the CDR3 is TGTGCCAGCAGGAGGGACCACCCCGAGTACTTC.

V gene TRBV7-9 combines with J gene TRBJ1-4, with TRBD1 as a possible D gene (6 bases). Germline V gives CDR1 SEHNR, CDR2 FQNEAQ (reference sequence). Trimming cost V 2 bases and J 10 bases, with 20 bases left between them. There are 16 residues in the CDR3. CDR3 residues: CASSLTPQGVAGKLFF. The CDR3 nucleotides are TGTGCCAGCAGCTTAACCCCACAGGGTGTAGCTGGAAAACTGTTTTTT.

This clone was recorded once. The gene calls are TRBV2 and TRBJ1-5; 8 bases fit TRBD1. In germline, CDR1 is SNHLY, CDR2 FYNNEI. V shed 1 base, J shed 1 base, and the junction held 3 bases outside the gene matches. There are 16 residues in the CDR3. The chain's CDR3 is CASSEGTGLSNQPQHF. CDR3 sequence (DNA): TGTGCCAGCAGTGAAGGGACAGGGCTAAGCAATCAGCCCCAGCATTTT.

V is TRBV6-5 and J is TRBJ2-2, with TRBD2 matching over 10 bases. The CDR3 totals 15 residues. The germline V gene encodes CDR1 MNHEY and CDR2 SVGAGI. The trim removed 5 bases at V and 4 bases at J, leaving 4 bases unmatched. The CDR3 region has the DNA TGTGCCAGCAGTCCTGTAGCGGGGGGCACCGGGGAGCTGTTTTTT. Amino acids: CASSPVAGGTGELFF.

The chain joins TRBV13 to TRBJ1-1; 11 bases agree with TRBD1. The junction had 1 base not matched to a gene; V was cut back by 5 bases and J by 5 bases. CDR1 PRHDT and CDR2 FYEKMQ come from the germline V gene (reference sequence). The CDR3 is made up of 13 amino acids. CDR3 in amino acids: CASSRDRGTEAFF. The CDR3 DNA reads as TGTGCCAGCAGCCGGGACAGGGGGACTGAAGCTTTCTTT.

This clone has a single count. This chain connects TRBV30 to TRBJ1-2; 7 bases agree with TRBD1. After removal of 7 bases from V and 5 bases from J, the junction contained 16 bases not matched to a gene. The CDR3 has 15 amino acids. CDR1 and CDR2 from the germline V gene are GTSNPN and SVGIG (reference sequence). In nucleotides, the CDR3 is TGTGCCTCCCATAAAACCGGGACAGCAACTTATGGCTACACCTTC. Translation: CASHKTGTATYGYTF.

This clone was picked up a small number of times. This chain connects TRBV7-9 to TRBJ1-1, with D tentatively TRBD1 (5 bases). The ends were cut back, 6 bases at V and 3 bases at J, with 23 bases in the middle. The CDR3 length is 17 residues. Germline CDR1 and CDR2: SEHNR and FQNEAQ (reference sequence). CDR3 nucleotides: TGTGCCAGCAGGACCAGGGATGGGCAGACAAGGGACACTGAAGCTTTCTTT. It is translated as CASRTRDGQTRDTEAFF.

This clone turned up a few times. The chain employs TRBV11-2 and TRBJ2-3; D call uncertain. From germline, CDR1 is SGHAT and CDR2 FQNNGV. This CDR3 contains 14 residues. Trimming pared 0 bases from V and 6 bases from J, leaving 10 bases between. The CDR3 DNA reads TGTGCCAGCAGCTTAGATAGAAACTGGGATACGCAGTATTTT. The encoded protein is CASSLDRNWDTQYF.

This clone was detected only a few times. CDR3 residues: CACTTGEAYNEQFF. CDR3 nucleotide sequence: TGTGCCTGCACCACGGGGGAAGCCTACAATGAGCAGTTCTTC. The J gene is TRBJ2-1, the V gene TRBV30, with TRBD2 as a possible D gene (6 bases). V was cut by 6 bases and J by 2 bases, with 14 bases left in between. CDR3 size: 14 residues. Germline V gene data show CDR1 as GTSNPN and CDR2 as SVGIG (reference sequence).

This clone was detected a few times. This chain connects TRBV9 to TRBJ1-6, with TRBD1 matching over 7 bases. Looked up from germline, CDR1 is SGDLS and CDR2 is YYNGEE. The CDR3 has 15 amino acids. Losses at the gene ends were 3 bases for V and 3 bases for J; bases not matched to a gene: 3. For the CDR3, the DNA is TGTGCCAGCAGCGGCCGGGACAGCTATAATTCACCCCTCCACTTT. Translated, it gives CASSGRDSYNSPLHF. The full variable domain, rest sourced from reference TRBV9 and TRBJ1-6, is DSGVTQTPKHLITATGQRVTLRCSPRSGDLSVYWYQQSLDQGLQFLIQYYNGEERAKGNILERFSAQQFPDLHSELNLSSLELGDSALYFCASSGRDSYNSPLHFGNGTRLTVT.

V gene TRBV18 combines with J gene TRBJ2-5; the D is unclear. The CDR3 consists of 13 residues. Germline CDR1 and CDR2: KGHSH and LQKENI. With 1 base removed from V and 3 bases from J, the gap between germline ends came to 6 bases. The CDR3 nucleotides read TGTGCCAGCTCACCACGGCAGGAAGAGACCCAGTACTTC. This translates into CASSPRQEETQYF.

V gene TRBV7-2 combines with J gene TRBJ1-2; TRBD1 aligns across 8 bases. Germline CDR1 reads SGHTA; CDR2 reads FQGNSA. The CDR3 loop spans 16 amino acids. J was trimmed by 0 bases and V by 6 bases; bases with no gene match: 9. CDR3 amino acids: CASSSRTGIPNYGYTF. DNA of the CDR3: TGTGCCAGCAGTTCCCGGACAGGGATTCCTAACTATGGCTACACCTTC. The full variable domain, its missing parts supplied by reference TRBV7-2 and TRBJ1-2, is GAGVSQSPSNKVTEKGKDVELRCDPISGHTALYWYRQSLGQGLEFLIYFQGNSAPDKSGLPSDRFSAERTGGSVSTLTIQRTQQEDSAVYLCASSSRTGIPNYGYTFGSGTRLTVV.

The chain links TRBV14 to TRBJ1-2; 7 bases match TRBD1. After removal of 4 bases from V and 6 bases from J, the junction contained 8 bases not matched to a gene. Per the germline V gene, CDR1 is SGHDN and CDR2 is FVKESK. The CDR3 length is 14 residues. The DNA of the CDR3 is TGTGCCAGCAGCCCCCCGGGACAGACCGATGGCTACACCTTC. It yields the protein CASSPPGQTDGYTF.